This paragraph reports one T cell receptor beta chain. Profiling relied on immunoSEQ multiplex PCR, and the TCRdb table lists in-frame clones only, not all of them. The repertoire holds 170,000 or so clones, with around 83% as singletons. The record originates from a study of blood T cell repertoires in COVID-19. Germline loops: CDR1 GTSNPN, CDR2 SVGIG (reference sequence). The CDR3 is 13 residues long. V lost 4 bases, J lost 1 base, and 10 bases lay in between. The chain carries TRBV30 and TRBJ1-1, with D hard to call. Sequencing was done on a sample of peripheral blood. The origin of this receptor is a woman aged 65 to 85 with COVID-19, enrolled during active disease. CDR3 in amino acids: CAWKPRGNTEAFF. CDR3 nucleotides: TGTGCCTGGAAACCACGGGGGAACACTGAAGCTTTCTTT.